This entry describes one TCR beta chain. TCRdb redid the calling of the RT-PCR reads with MiXCR, one entry per CDR3 protein. The sample gives about 570,000 distinct CDR3 sequences, about 11% of which show up once; approximately 11% is in the top ten. The entry originates in a study of response to subunit inactivated influenza vaccine. The CDR3 is 13 amino acids. Trimming took 4 bases from V and 2 from J, leaving 9 bases between them. Germline V CDR1 and CDR2: SGHRS, YFSETQ. The same sample was also used in a study of T cells expressing NK-cell markers. Turning to that study: The authors made TCR beta cDNA libraries by 5'RACE template switching. This switching added a universal primer site and UMIs. Within several experiments, an anti-gamma-delta TCR antibody kept the sorting limited to alpha-beta TCR T cells.

The source of this sequence is a middle-aged man who received an inactivated influenza vaccine. The specimen comprised PBMCs from blood, sampled on the day of vaccination. The chain uses TRBV5-1 and TRBJ2-5, with D uncertain. CDR3 sequence reads: CASSNIGQETQYF. Here the CDR3 DNA reads TGCGCCAGCAGCAATATAGGGCAAGAGACCCAGTACTTC.